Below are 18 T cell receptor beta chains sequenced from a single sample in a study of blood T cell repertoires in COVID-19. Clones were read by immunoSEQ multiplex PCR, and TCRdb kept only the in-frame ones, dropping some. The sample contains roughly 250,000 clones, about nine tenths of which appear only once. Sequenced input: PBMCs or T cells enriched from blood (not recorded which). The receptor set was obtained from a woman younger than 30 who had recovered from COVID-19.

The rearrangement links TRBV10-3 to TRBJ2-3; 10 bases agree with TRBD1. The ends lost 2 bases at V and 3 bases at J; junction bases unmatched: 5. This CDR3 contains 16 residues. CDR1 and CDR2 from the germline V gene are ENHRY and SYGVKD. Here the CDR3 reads CAISELPGQGTDTQYF. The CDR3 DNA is TGTGCCATCAGTGAGCTTCCGGGACAGGGGACAGATACGCAGTATTTT.

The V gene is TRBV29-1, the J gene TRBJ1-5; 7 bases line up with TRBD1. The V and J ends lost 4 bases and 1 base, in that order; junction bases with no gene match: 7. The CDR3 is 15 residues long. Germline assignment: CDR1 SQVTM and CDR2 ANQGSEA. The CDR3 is CSVAETGTSNQPQHF. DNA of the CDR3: TGCAGCGTTGCGGAGACAGGGACAAGCAATCAGCCCCAGCATTTT.

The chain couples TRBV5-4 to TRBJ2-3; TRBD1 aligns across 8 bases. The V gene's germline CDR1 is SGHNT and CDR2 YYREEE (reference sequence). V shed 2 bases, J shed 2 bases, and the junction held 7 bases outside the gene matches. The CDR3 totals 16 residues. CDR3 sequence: CASSFLTGGTTDTQYF. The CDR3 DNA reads TGTGCCAGCAGCTTCCTAACAGGGGGAACCACAGATACGCAGTATTTT.

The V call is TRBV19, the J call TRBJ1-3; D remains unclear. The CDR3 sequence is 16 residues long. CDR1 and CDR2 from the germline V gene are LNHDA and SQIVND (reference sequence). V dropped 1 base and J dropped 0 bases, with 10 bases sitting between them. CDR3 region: CASSIAAGSSGNTIYF. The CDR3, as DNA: TGTGCCAGTAGTATAGCGGCGGGGTCCTCTGGAAACACCATATATTTT.

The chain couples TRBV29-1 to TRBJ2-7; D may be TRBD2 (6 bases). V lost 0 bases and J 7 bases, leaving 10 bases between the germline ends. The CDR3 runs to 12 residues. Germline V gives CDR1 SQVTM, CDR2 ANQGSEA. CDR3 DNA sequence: TGCAGCGTTGAAGATCTAGCGACAGAGCAGTACTTC. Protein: CSVEDLATEQYF.

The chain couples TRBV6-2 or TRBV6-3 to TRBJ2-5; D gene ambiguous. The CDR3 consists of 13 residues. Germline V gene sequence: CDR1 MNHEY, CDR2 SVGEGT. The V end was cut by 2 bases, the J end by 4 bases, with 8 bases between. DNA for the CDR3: TGTGCCAGCAGTTACGGGCGTAGAGAGACCCAGTACTTC. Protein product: CASSYGRRETQYF.

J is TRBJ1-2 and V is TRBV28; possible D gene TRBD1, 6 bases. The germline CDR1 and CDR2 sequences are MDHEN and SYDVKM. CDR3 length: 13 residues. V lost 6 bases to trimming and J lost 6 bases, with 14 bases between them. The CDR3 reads CASRTTGSNGYTF. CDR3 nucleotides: TGTGCCAGCAGAACCACAGGGAGTAATGGCTACACCTTC.

CDR3 in amino acids: CASGTGYNQPQHF. The CDR3 DNA follows: TGTGCCAGCGGGACAGGCTACAATCAGCCCCAGCATTTT. The V and J genes are TRBV2 and TRBJ1-5; 8 bases are a match to TRBD1. V lost 8 bases and J lost 3; bases outside the gene matches: 3. The CDR3 extends over 13 amino acids. Germline CDR1 SNHLY, CDR2 FYNNEI.

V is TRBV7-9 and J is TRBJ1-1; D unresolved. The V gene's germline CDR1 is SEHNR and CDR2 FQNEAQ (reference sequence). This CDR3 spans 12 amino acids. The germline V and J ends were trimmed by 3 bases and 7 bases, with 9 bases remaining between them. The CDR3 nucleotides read TGTGCCAGCAGCTTTGCGGGGAGTGAAGCTTTCTTT. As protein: CASSFAGSEAFF.

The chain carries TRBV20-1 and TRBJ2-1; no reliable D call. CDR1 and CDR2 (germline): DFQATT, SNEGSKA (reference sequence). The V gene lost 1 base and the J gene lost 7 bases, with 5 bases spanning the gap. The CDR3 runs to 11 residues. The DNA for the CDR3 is TGCAGTGCTAGAGCTTTAAATGAGCAGTTCTTC. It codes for CSARALNEQFF.

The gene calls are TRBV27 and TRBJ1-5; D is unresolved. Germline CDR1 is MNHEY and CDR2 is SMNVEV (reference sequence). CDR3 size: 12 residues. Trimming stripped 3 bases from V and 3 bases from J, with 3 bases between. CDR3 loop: CASSFSNQPQHF. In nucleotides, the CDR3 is TGTGCCAGCAGTTTCTCCAATCAGCCCCAGCATTTT.

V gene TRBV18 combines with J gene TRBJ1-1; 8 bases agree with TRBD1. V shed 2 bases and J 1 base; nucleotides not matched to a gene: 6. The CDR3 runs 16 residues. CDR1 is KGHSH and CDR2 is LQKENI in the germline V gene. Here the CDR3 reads CASSPIKGTGNTEAFF. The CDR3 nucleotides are TGTGCCAGCTCACCAATTAAGGGGACAGGGAACACTGAAGCTTTCTTT.

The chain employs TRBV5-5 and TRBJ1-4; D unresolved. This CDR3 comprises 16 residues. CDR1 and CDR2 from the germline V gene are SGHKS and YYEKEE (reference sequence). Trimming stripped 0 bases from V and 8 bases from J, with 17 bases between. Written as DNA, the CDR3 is TGTGCCAGCAGCTTGGCGGAGGGATCTCCTTGGGAAAAACTGTTTTTT. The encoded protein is CASSLAEGSPWEKLFF.

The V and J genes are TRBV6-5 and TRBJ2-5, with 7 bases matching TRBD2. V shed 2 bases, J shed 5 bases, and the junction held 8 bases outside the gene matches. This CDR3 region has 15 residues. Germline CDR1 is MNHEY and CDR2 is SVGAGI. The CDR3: CASSYLPQGGETQYF. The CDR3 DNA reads TGTGCCAGCAGTTACCTCCCGCAGGGAGGGGAGACCCAGTACTTC.

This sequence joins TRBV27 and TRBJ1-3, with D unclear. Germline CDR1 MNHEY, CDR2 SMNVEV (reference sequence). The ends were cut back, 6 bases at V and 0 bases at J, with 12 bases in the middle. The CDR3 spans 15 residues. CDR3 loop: CASRRFGSSGNTIYF. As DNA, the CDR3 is TGTGCCAGCAGGCGATTTGGTAGCTCTGGAAACACCATATATTTT.

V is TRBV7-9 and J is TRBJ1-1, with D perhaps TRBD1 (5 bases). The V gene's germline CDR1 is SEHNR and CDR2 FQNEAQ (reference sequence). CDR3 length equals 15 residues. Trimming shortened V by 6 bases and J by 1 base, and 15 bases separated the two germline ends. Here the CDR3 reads CASRYGGVSNTEAFF. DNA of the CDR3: TGTGCCAGCAGATACGGGGGAGTGTCGAACACTGAAGCTTTCTTT.

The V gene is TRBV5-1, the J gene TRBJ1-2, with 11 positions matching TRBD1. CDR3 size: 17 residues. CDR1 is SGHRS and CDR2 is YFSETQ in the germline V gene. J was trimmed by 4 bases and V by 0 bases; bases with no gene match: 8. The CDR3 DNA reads TGCGCCAGCAGCTTGGCGGACAGGGGGCACCGGGTCTATGGCTACACCTTC. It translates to CASSLADRGHRVYGYTF.

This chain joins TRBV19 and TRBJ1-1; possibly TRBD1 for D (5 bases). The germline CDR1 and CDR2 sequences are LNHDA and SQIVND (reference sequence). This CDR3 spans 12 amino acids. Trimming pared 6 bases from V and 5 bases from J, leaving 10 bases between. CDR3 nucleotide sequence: TGTGCCAGTAGGGGGGGGATGACTGAAGCTTTCTTT. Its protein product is CASRGGMTEAFF.